The rows below give T cell receptor beta chains drawn from one sample of a study of cytomegalovirus exposure and HLA in healthy donors. Libraries were prepared by immunoSEQ multiplex PCR; TCRdb keeps only in-frame clonotypes and omits some of them. The data contain around 190,000 clones, around four fifths of them singletons. Sequences were obtained from PBMCs. The origin of the receptors is a woman aged 40-49 years in good health and CMV-seronegative. CDR3s leave out the opening cysteine and the closing phenylalanine or tryptophan.

TRBV5-1	ASSLAGRQNTEAF
TRBV30	AWTGSAAYQF
TRBV5-6	ASSILSGNYEQY
TRBV19	ASSDRDNQPQH
TRBV5-1	ASSFGLRPSNTGELF
TRBV29-1	SVERDPGDTEAF
TRBV9	ASSVGASGSGTDTQY
TRBV9	ASRKGESGEKLF
TRBV6-1	ASSDTGTVSYEQY
TRBV10-3	AISWAGESGETQY
TRBV6-1	ASSGSTGWASGANVLT
TRBV19	ASKGFGAGVMNTEAF
TRBV19	ASSFLSGGGGNTIY
TRBV11-3	ASSKPMAIYNEQF
TRBV19	ASSIGVGSPQETQY
TRBV4-3	ASSQGVGGQETQY
TRBV19	ASSQDRGNYGYT
TRBV7-9	ASSLAPGNNEQF
TRBV4-3	ASSQAYLAAYEQY
TRBV15	ATSRPGQGEVDNEQF
TRBV30	AWTYGAASGNTIY
TRBV7-9	ASSLERAGNTIY
TRBV5-1	ASIRTSGSNEQF
TRBV7-9	ASSQPDRGRYEQY
TRBV7-9	ASSLALGGLADNEQF
TRBV7-9	SCALVSTDTQY
TRBV7-7	ASSPNLDRDSGTQY
TRBV7-9	ASSLMESGRAHNEQF
TRBV4-1	ASSQGLGGGDQPQH
TRBV7-9	ASTASTDTQY
TRBV11-3	ASSRGLRETQY
TRBV11-2	ASSLMSSYNSPLH
TRBV7-2	ASSWGGLADYNEQF
TRBV7-2	ASSLARSVEAF
TRBV27	ASSRTPNSNQPQH
TRBV18	ASSLTQGRQETQY
TRBV7-6	ASSRDRSLNEQF
TRBV13	ASSLAVNTEAF
TRBV7-7	ASSLGGQGHNEQY
TRBV6-1	ASIMTSGAYNEQF
TRBV18	ASSETEAF
TRBV30	AWLPGTGEKLF
TRBV11-1	ASSARQGAYNEQF
TRBV19	ASAKGLLTDTQY
TRBV19	ASSSTGNTIY
TRBV30	AWSASGSLGNTEAF
TRBV11-1	ASSLGGALNTEAF
TRBV11-3	ASSLGQWGVANTIY
TRBV10-3	AAQKIGDTEAF
TRBV7-2	ASSLADWETQY
TRBV5-1	ASSVRTSGKFNEQF
TRBV30	AWTTPGLATDTQY
TRBV7-2	ASSLRTGGGNEQF
TRBV5-1	ASSPGGAYEQY
TRBV11-2	ASSLDNYEQY
TRBV11-2	ASSLVFKREGRLEQY